The 5 T cell receptor beta chains presented below share a single source sample, sequenced in a study of human T cells and chemical hapten exposure. Time point described: patch test 3, about 24 weeks after DPC sensitization. Noted treatment: therapeutic diphenylcyclopropenone sensitization with weekly scalp DPC. Via MiXCR, TCRdb re-called the RACE reads, giving one row per CDR3 protein. The sample records about 200,000 distinct CDR3 sequences, under 25% being singletons. This material consisted of whole blood, taken in connection with sensitization to the hapten diphenylcyclopropenone (DPC). These receptors were taken from a woman between 35 and 50 years old with alopecia areata. Some clones in this sample may be carry-over from other donors' samples.

Points on this clonotype: Its ends do not fully match the called genes, so a read error is possible. The chain links TRBV24-1 to TRBJ2-1; D possibly corresponds to TRBD2 (6 bases). From germline, CDR1 is KGHDR and CDR2 SFDVKD. CDR3 size: 14 residues. The CDR3 loop is CATSDFAGSASPVF. DNA of the CDR3: TGTGCCACCAGTGATTTTGCGGGGTCGGCGTCCCCGGTCTTC.

This clonotype has only a few counts. The CDR3 nucleotides are TGTGCCAGCAGTACTCTGACAGGGGTCAATTCACCCCTCCACTTT. It yields the protein CASSTLTGVNSPLHF. The V gene is TRBV27, the J gene TRBJ1-6; 8 bases line up with TRBD1. CDR3 length: 15 amino acids. Germline V gene data show CDR1 as MNHEY and CDR2 as SMNVEV (reference sequence). V dropped 5 bases and J dropped 7; count of bases not matched to a gene: 7.

This clonotype showed up just a few times. The chain employs TRBV5-1 and TRBJ2-2; maybe TRBD1 (6 bases). Germline assignment: CDR1 SGHRS and CDR2 YFSETQ. Trimming removed 4 bases at V and 2 bases at J, with 15 bases between. CDR3 length equals 16 residues. This CDR3 reads CASSPSTGRNTGELFF. Here the CDR3 DNA reads TGCGCCAGCAGCCCGTCCACAGGGCGCAACACCGGGGAGCTGTTTTTT.

This clonotype was seen only a few times. The chain carries TRBV7-2 and TRBJ2-7, with a possible D match to TRBD1 (6 bases). The V end lost 5 bases, the J end lost 4 bases, and 12 bases lay between the germline ends. The length of the CDR3 is 13 residues. Looked up from germline, CDR1 is SGHTA and CDR2 is FQGNSA. The CDR3 here is CASSPGADYEQYF. CDR3 DNA: TGTGCCAGCAGCCCAGGGGCAGATTACGAGCAGTACTTC. The entire variable domain, with the rest obtained from reference TRBV7-2 and TRBJ2-7, is as follows: GAGVSQSPSNKVTEKGKDVELRCDPISGHTALYWYRQSLGQGLEFLIYFQGNSAPDKSGLPSDRFSAERTGGSVSTLTIQRTQQEDSAVYLCASSPGADYEQYFGPGTRLTVT.

This clonotype was found a few times. The CDR3 loop reads CASRPTGPSNQPQHF. The CDR3 DNA is TGTGCCAGCAGACCGACAGGCCCCAGCAATCAGCCCCAGCATTTT. The J gene is TRBJ1-5, the V gene TRBV12-3 or TRBV12-4; tentative D call: TRBD1 (6 bases). V shed 6 bases and J shed 1 base, with 13 bases lying between them. The CDR3 spans 15 residues.